The 27 T cell receptor beta chains below all came from one sample that was sequenced in a study of blood T cell repertoires in COVID-19. This table comes from immunoSEQ multiplex PCR, and its TCRdb copy is limited to in-frame clones, with some not included. The sample lists 140,000 or so clones; around 84% were seen once. The sample was peripheral blood. The receptors here all came from a man aged 55 to 69 with active or convalescent COVID-19.

This chain uses TRBV30 with TRBJ1-3; D unclear. The length of the CDR3 is 13 residues. Germline CDR1 GTSNPN, CDR2 SVGIG (reference sequence). Trimming stripped 4 bases from V and 0 bases from J, with 7 bases between. The CDR3 nucleotides are TGTGCCTGGATGATGAGCTCTGGAAACACCATATATTTT. Protein: CAWMMSSGNTIYF.

This clone came up a few times. The rearrangement uses TRBV5-4 and TRBJ2-3, with TRBD2 matching over 10 bases. The germline V gene has CDR1 SGHNT and CDR2 YYREEE (reference sequence). The CDR3 contains 19 residues. V was pared by 4 bases and J by 6 bases, with 20 bases of the junction left unmatched. The CDR3, as DNA: TGTGCCAGCAGCCCCCCCCGGGGCCAGCGGGGGGGCCTATGGGATACGCAGTATTTT. This encodes CASSPPRGQRGGLWDTQYF.

The chain employs TRBV6-2 or TRBV6-3 and TRBJ2-7, with TRBD2 matching over 7 bases. The junction had 12 bases not matched to a gene; V was cut back by 5 bases and J by 5 bases. This CDR3 is built from 15 residues. The V gene's germline CDR1 is MNHEY and CDR2 SVGEGT. The CDR3 DNA follows: TGTGCCAGCAGTACCGGGACTATTGCGGTCGACGAGCAGTACTTC. Its translation is CASSTGTIAVDEQYF.

Only one count was recorded for this clone. The chain carries TRBV11-2 and TRBJ1-1; D is undetermined. V lost 7 bases and J 0 bases, leaving 12 bases between the germline ends. Germline values: CDR1 SGHAT, CDR2 FQNNGV. The CDR3 sequence is 14 residues long. CDR3 in amino acids: CASTTSRVNTEAFF. CDR3 DNA sequence: TGTGCCAGCACCACTTCCCGGGTGAACACTGAAGCTTTCTTT.

This clone has just a few counts. The CDR3 loop is CASSLVSGERDTQYF. CDR3 bases: TGTGCCAGCAGCTTAGTGTCAGGGGAGAGAGATACGCAGTATTTT. This rearrangement joins TRBV7-8 to TRBJ2-3; TRBD1 might be the D (6 bases). The V gene's germline CDR1 is SGHVS and CDR2 FQNEAQ. The CDR3 consists of 15 residues. V was clipped by 1 base and J by 5 bases, with 13 bases between them.

Remarks on this clone: Other DNA variants within this sample encode the same CDR3. For the CDR3, the DNA is TGTGCCAGTAGCCCAGGGGGGCGTGAGACCCAGTACTTC. Translated, it gives CASSPGGRETQYF. The rearrangement links TRBV19 to TRBJ2-5; tentative D call: TRBD1 (7 bases). V was shortened by 6 bases and J by 5 bases, with 13 bases between the two germline ends. This CDR3 contains 13 residues. Germline V CDR1 and CDR2: LNHDA, SQIVND (reference sequence). The variable domain in full, completed from reference TRBV19 and TRBJ2-5, reads DGGITQSPKYLFRKEGQNVTLSCEQNLNHDAMYWYRQDPGQGLRLIYYSQIVNDFQKGDIAEGYSVSREKKESFPLTVTSAQKNPTAFYLCASSPGGRETQYFGPGTRLLVL.

The chain employs TRBV7-9 and TRBJ2-3; no reliable D call. Trimming pared 3 bases from V and 0 bases from J, leaving 7 bases between. In germline, CDR1 is SEHNR, CDR2 FQNEAQ (reference sequence). This CDR3 contains 14 residues. The CDR3 is CASSFEQSTDTQYF. Written as DNA, the CDR3 is TGTGCCAGCAGCTTTGAACAGAGCACAGATACGCAGTATTTT.

This chain joins TRBV6-5 and TRBJ1-3; possible D gene TRBD1, 5 bases. The germline V gene has CDR1 MNHEY and CDR2 SVGAGI. The CDR3 spans 16 residues. V lost 2 bases and J 0 bases, leaving 11 bases between the germline ends. DNA of the CDR3: TGTGCCAGCAGTTACCGAGACAGCTACTCTGGAAACACCATATATTTT. As protein: CASSYRDSYSGNTIYF.

V usage is TRBV5-4 and J usage is TRBJ2-1; TRBD2 matches at 9 bases. The trim removed 4 bases at V and 7 bases at J, leaving 9 bases unmatched. The CDR3 has 15 residues. Germline V gives CDR1 SGHNT, CDR2 YYREEE (reference sequence). CDR3 nucleotide sequence: TGTGCCAGCAGCAGGGCGGGAGGGGGCAGGAATGAGCAGTTCTTC. Translated, it gives CASSRAGGGRNEQFF.

This rearrangement joins TRBV30 to TRBJ2-1; maybe TRBD2 (5 bases). Trimming pared 3 bases from V and 6 bases from J, leaving 12 bases between. CDR3 length equals 13 residues. Germline V gives CDR1 GTSNPN, CDR2 SVGIG (reference sequence). The CDR3 DNA reads as TGTGCCTGGAGACCCCGGGGTCCCAATGAGCAGTTCTTC. This translates into CAWRPRGPNEQFF.

This chain joins TRBV6-1 and TRBJ2-7; the match to TRBD2 covers 13 bases. Losses at the gene ends were 4 bases for V and 6 bases for J; bases not matched to a gene: 9. The CDR3 extends over 16 amino acids. Germline V gene data show CDR1 as MNHNS and CDR2 as SASEGT. Here the CDR3 reads CASSGGLAGSSGEQYV. DNA of the CDR3: TGTGCCAGCAGTGGGGGACTAGCGGGATCTTCTGGCGAGCAGTACGTC.

The chain carries TRBV7-9 and TRBJ1-2; TRBD1 matches at 9 bases. Germline V gene lookup returns CDR1 SEHNR and CDR2 FQNEAQ (reference sequence). The CDR3 loop spans 16 amino acids. The V and J ends lost 5 bases and 5 bases, in that order; junction bases with no gene match: 12. The CDR3 DNA sequence: TGTGCCAGCAGCCCGACCTCGGGACAGGGAGATTATGGCTACACCTTC. This gives the protein CASSPTSGQGDYGYTF.

This clone has only a few counts. The chain couples TRBV6-2 or TRBV6-3 to TRBJ1-1, with a possible D match to TRBD1 (5 bases). The germline V gene has CDR1 MNHEY and CDR2 SVGEGT. The CDR3 runs to 12 residues. Trimming stripped 2 bases from V and 10 bases from J, with 11 bases between. CDR3 region: CASSYGWQGAFF. CDR3 nucleotide sequence: TGTGCCAGCAGTTACGGTTGGCAGGGAGCTTTCTTT.

The chain uses TRBV18 and TRBJ1-1, with 7 bases matching TRBD1. J gave up 4 bases and V 5 bases, and 7 bases lay outside the gene matches. This CDR3 has 14 residues. Germline lookup yields CDR1 KGHSH and CDR2 LQKENI. The CDR3 loop is CASSWQGGVTEAFF. CDR3 DNA sequence: TGTGCCAGCTCATGGCAGGGGGGCGTCACTGAAGCTTTCTTT. The entire variable domain, with the rest obtained from reference TRBV18 and TRBJ1-1, is as follows: NAGVMQNPRHLVRRRGQEARLRCSPMKGHSHVYWYRQLPEEGLKFMVYLQKENIIDESGMPKERFSAEFPKEGPSILRIQQVVRGDSAAYFCASSWQGGVTEAFFGQGTRLTVV.

The gene calls are TRBV3-1 (or the pseudogene TRBV3-2) and TRBJ1-2; D remains ambiguous. The CDR3 contains 16 residues. V lost 0 bases and J lost 4, with 15 bases in between. Germline V CDR1 and CDR2: LGHDT, YNNKEL (reference sequence). The CDR3 here is CASSQDASPEIYGYTF. CDR3 DNA: TGTGCCAGCAGCCAAGATGCGTCACCCGAGATCTATGGCTACACCTTC.

The CDR3 spells CASSHRGQYLGETQYF. CDR3 coding DNA: TGTGCCAGCAGCCACCGGGGACAGTATTTGGGAGAGACCCAGTACTTC. The chain is built from TRBV3-1 (or the pseudogene TRBV3-2) and TRBJ2-5; 7 bases align to TRBD1. Germline V gene data show CDR1 as LGHDT and CDR2 as YNNKEL (reference sequence). V trimming: 3 bases; J trimming: 4 bases; junction bases outside the gene matches: 11. The CDR3 is made up of 16 amino acids.

The V gene is TRBV27, the J gene TRBJ2-2, with TRBD2 matching over 8 bases. The CDR3 spans 16 residues. CDR1 is MNHEY and CDR2 is SMNVEV in the germline V gene (reference sequence). J was trimmed by 0 bases and V by 2 bases; bases with no gene match: 2. CDR3: CASSLIAGTNTGELFF. Written as DNA, the CDR3 is TGTGCCAGCAGTTTAATAGCGGGGACGAACACCGGGGAGCTGTTTTTT.

This clone was detected only a few times. The V gene is TRBV19, the J gene TRBJ1-4, with D perhaps matching TRBD1 (6 bases). The germline gives CDR1 LNHDA, CDR2 SQIVND (reference sequence). This CDR3 is 15 amino acids long. Deletions cut 5 bases from V and 5 bases from J, with 15 bases between. CDR3 nucleotide sequence: TGTGCCAGTAGTCCCCAGACAGGCGGAAATGAAAAACTGTTTTTT. Protein product: CASSPQTGGNEKLFF.

The chain links TRBV29-1 to TRBJ2-3, with 7 bases aligning to TRBD2. The CDR3 is 14 amino acids. Germline CDR1 is SQVTM and CDR2 is ANQGSEA. V shed 5 bases and J 2 bases; nucleotides not matched to a gene: 7. In DNA form, the CDR3 reads TGCAGCGTTATTCCTAGCGGAATCACAGATACGCAGTATTTT. It encodes CSVIPSGITDTQYF.

CDR3 amino acids: CASSLSGTGNGYTF. CDR3 sequence (DNA): TGTGCCAGCTCACTCTCCGGGACAGGGAATGGCTACACCTTC. The chain recombines TRBV18 with TRBJ1-2; TRBD1 aligns across 9 bases. The CDR3 loop spans 14 amino acids. The ends lost 4 bases at V and 6 bases at J; junction bases unmatched: 6. Germline V CDR1 and CDR2: KGHSH, LQKENI.

In this sample, this clone turned up a few times. This chain joins TRBV19 and TRBJ1-1; TRBD1 matches 8 bases. This CDR3 has 12 residues. CDR1 is LNHDA, CDR2 SQIVND, per germline (reference sequence). J was trimmed by 4 bases and V by 10 bases; bases with no gene match: 5. The CDR3 DNA reads TGTGCCACCACAACAGGGGGCACTGAAGCTTTCTTT. Amino acids: CATTTGGTEAFF.

The chain uses TRBV5-6 and TRBJ2-7; 8 bases line up with TRBD2. CDR3 length: 13 amino acids. V lost 4 bases and J lost 2; bases outside the gene matches: 2. Looked up from germline, CDR1 is SGHDT and CDR2 is YYEEEE. CDR3 region: CASSLGRAYEQYF. CDR3 in DNA: TGTGCCAGCAGCCTCGGGAGGGCCTACGAGCAGTACTTC.

This rearrangement joins TRBV4-3 to TRBJ1-5, with D perhaps matching TRBD1 (6 bases). This CDR3 contains 17 residues. CDR1 is LGHNA, CDR2 YSLEER, per germline. The V and J ends lost 5 bases and 4 bases respectively, with 21 bases between them. The chain's CDR3 is CASSNLYAAGQNQPQHF. CDR3 nucleotide sequence: TGCGCCAGCAGCAATCTGTACGCTGCCGGACAGAATCAGCCCCAGCATTTT.

V and J are TRBV4-3 and TRBJ1-1; TRBD1 might be the D (5 bases). In germline, CDR1 is LGHNA, CDR2 YSLEER. Trimming removed 2 bases from V and 0 bases from J, with 7 bases in between. The CDR3 loop spans 14 amino acids. DNA of the CDR3: TGCGCCAGCAGCCAACAGGGAATGAACACTGAAGCTTTCTTT. Translating it yields CASSQQGMNTEAFF.

The rearrangement joins TRBV7-2 to TRBJ2-3; D not resolved. Germline lookup yields CDR1 SGHTA and CDR2 FQGNSA. The CDR3 loop spans 16 amino acids. V lost 4 bases and J lost 2, with 16 bases in between. CDR3 protein: CASSSRPNSLTDTQYF. CDR3 bases: TGTGCCAGCAGCTCCCGCCCTAACAGCCTCACAGATACGCAGTATTTT. Looking up the rest from reference TRBV7-2 and TRBJ2-3 gives the full variable domain: GAGVSQSPSNKVTEKGKDVELRCDPISGHTALYWYRQSLGQGLEFLIYFQGNSAPDKSGLPSDRFSAERTGGSVSTLTIQRTQQEDSAVYLCASSSRPNSLTDTQYFGPGTRLTVL.

In its sample, this clone was seen a few times. The chain recombines TRBV18 with TRBJ1-6; 8 positions match TRBD1. The CDR3 covers 14 residues. The ends lost 2 bases at V and 8 bases at J; junction bases unmatched: 2. Germline CDR1 is KGHSH and CDR2 is LQKENI. CDR3 DNA: TGTGCCAGCTCACCATTGGACAGGGATTCACCCCTCCACTTT. Translated: CASSPLDRDSPLHF.

The rearrangement links TRBV14 to TRBJ2-3; maybe TRBD2 (7 bases). This CDR3 contains 16 residues. The germline V gene encodes CDR1 SGHDN and CDR2 FVKESK. V shed 4 bases and J shed 0 bases, with 14 bases lying between them. CDR3 loop: CASSLGGGYSTDTQYF. The CDR3 nucleotides read TGTGCCAGCAGCCTAGGGGGGGGTTACAGCACAGATACGCAGTATTTT.